The 18 T cell receptor beta chains in this list originate from one sample, sequenced in a study of blood T cell repertoires in COVID-19. Using immunoSEQ multiplex PCR, the repertoire was profiled, and TCRdb retains in-frame clones only, with some absent. This table holds some 170,000 clones, 84% found once. Sequencing was done on a sample of PBMCs or T cells enriched from blood (not recorded which). Receptors were obtained from a man aged 50 to 59 who had recovered from COVID-19.

This chain joins TRBV3-1 (or the pseudogene TRBV3-2) and TRBJ1-1; a possible D gene is TRBD1 (6 bases). The CDR3 is 14 amino acids. Germline V gene data show CDR1 as LGHDT and CDR2 as YNNKEL (reference sequence). V was pared by 4 bases and J by 6 bases, with 15 bases between. The CDR3 protein is CASSPQAGAAEAFF. CDR3 DNA sequence: TGTGCCAGCAGCCCCCAAGCGGGGGCCGCTGAAGCTTTCTTT.

The chain uses TRBV5-8 and TRBJ1-4; the match to TRBD1 covers 8 bases. CDR1 and CDR2 from the germline V gene are SGHTS and YDEGEE. J was trimmed by 8 bases and V by 0 bases; bases with no gene match: 3. This CDR3 has 14 amino acids. The CDR3 DNA is TGTGCCAGCAGCTTGGGACAGGGGCACGAAAAACTGTTTTTT. Translating gives CASSLGQGHEKLFF.

The gene calls are TRBV27 and TRBJ2-7; D is possibly TRBD1 (5 bases). V was shortened by 3 bases and J by 0 bases, with 15 bases between the two germline ends. The CDR3 is made up of 16 amino acids. Germline CDR1 is MNHEY and CDR2 is SMNVEV (reference sequence). The CDR3 protein is CASSLEGREFSYEQYF. The DNA of the CDR3 is TGTGCCAGCAGTTTGGAAGGCAGGGAATTCTCCTACGAGCAGTACTTC.

The CDR3 loop is CASSLRRGAQETQYF. In DNA form, the CDR3 reads TGTGCCAGCAGCTTACGGCGGGGGGCCCAAGAGACCCAGTACTTC. The chain has TRBV11-2 and TRBJ2-5; 8 bases fit TRBD2. This CDR3 is 15 amino acids long. V trimming: 2 bases; J trimming: 1 base; junction bases outside the gene matches: 3. Germline V gene sequence: CDR1 SGHAT, CDR2 FQNNGV.

The V gene is TRBV5-4, the J gene TRBJ1-2; 7 positions agree with TRBD1. The CDR3 is 13 amino acids. The V segment lost 4 bases and the J segment 2 bases; nucleotides outside the gene matches: 2. Germline CDR1 and CDR2: SGHNT and YYREEE (reference sequence). The CDR3 DNA reads TGTGCCAGCAGCCAGACAGGGAACTATGGCTACACCTTC. Protein sequence: CASSQTGNYGYTF.

The J gene is TRBJ1-1, the V gene TRBV7-9; the match to TRBD1 covers 7 bases. Germline lookup yields CDR1 SEHNR and CDR2 FQNEAQ (reference sequence). The CDR3 has 15 residues. V lost 3 bases, J lost 5 bases, and 9 bases stayed unmatched. DNA of the CDR3: TGTGCCAGCAGCTTTACAGGGGTCGGAACTACTGAAGCTTTCTTT. Protein: CASSFTGVGTTEAFF.

The V and J genes are TRBV5-1 and TRBJ2-1; D is ambiguous. The CDR3 runs 13 residues. Germline loops: CDR1 SGHRS, CDR2 YFSETQ. V gave up 0 bases and J gave up 5 bases, with 6 bases separating them. The CDR3 loop reads CASSLGAHNEQFF. The CDR3 nucleotides are TGCGCCAGCAGCTTGGGGGCGCACAATGAGCAGTTCTTC.

The CDR3 loop is CASSWGLAGGGNEQFF. Written as DNA, the CDR3 is TGTGCCAGCAGCTGGGGACTAGCGGGGGGAGGGAATGAGCAGTTCTTC. The chain uses TRBV5-6 and TRBJ2-1; TRBD2 agrees at 15 bases. V lost 3 bases to trimming and J lost 7 bases; unmatched junction nucleotides: 5. There are 16 residues in the CDR3. Germline assignment: CDR1 SGHDT and CDR2 YYEEEE.

This chain links TRBV6-5 with TRBJ2-3; 7 nucleotides line up with TRBD1. Germline V gene sequence: CDR1 MNHEY, CDR2 SVGAGI. Trimming took 6 bases from V and 4 from J; bases not matched to a gene: 4. The CDR3 spans 13 residues. In DNA, the CDR3 is TGTGCCAGCAGACAACAGGGGCCAGATACGCAGTATTTT. Its protein is CASRQQGPDTQYF.

As DNA, the CDR3 is TGTGCCAGCAGCCCCGGACAAACAAATCAGCCCCAGCATTTT. It codes for CASSPGQTNQPQHF. The chain employs TRBV7-8 and TRBJ1-5; TRBD1 might be the D (5 bases). Germline assignment: CDR1 SGHVS and CDR2 FQNEAQ. V was shortened by 5 bases and J by 4 bases, with 12 bases between the two germline ends. This CDR3 is built from 14 residues. Filled out from reference TRBV7-8 and TRBJ1-5, the complete variable domain reads GAGVSQSPRYKVAKRGQDVALRCDPISGHVSLFWYQQALGQGPEFLTYFQNEAQLDKSGLPSDRFFAERPEGSVSTLKIQRTQQEDSAVYLCASSPGQTNQPQHFGDGTRLSIL.

This chain connects TRBV6-1 to TRBJ1-5, with D possibly TRBD1 on 6 matching bases. The CDR3 consists of 16 residues. V was cut by 1 base and J by 4 bases, with 14 bases left in between. Per germline, CDR1 MNHNS and CDR2 SASEGT. The DNA of the CDR3 is TGTGCCAGCAGTGAAGGCTACAGGGACGGTAATCAGCCCCAGCATTTT. This encodes CASSEGYRDGNQPQHF.

V and J are TRBV19 and TRBJ1-2, with TRBD1 matching 9 bases. The germline gives CDR1 LNHDA, CDR2 SQIVND (reference sequence). The ends lost 5 bases at V and 8 bases at J; junction bases unmatched: 6. The CDR3 extends over 13 amino acids. DNA for the CDR3: TGTGCCAGTAGTCGGGACAGGGACGGGGGCTACACCTTC. It translates to CASSRDRDGGYTF.

This chain uses TRBV18 with TRBJ1-2; D possibly corresponds to TRBD1 (6 bases). The CDR3 consists of 14 residues. The V end lost 3 bases, the J end lost 4 bases, and 12 bases lay between the germline ends. Germline CDR1 reads KGHSH; CDR2 reads LQKENI. This CDR3 reads CASSPDSLSYGYTF. Here the CDR3 DNA reads TGTGCCAGCTCACCGGACAGTCTTAGCTATGGCTACACCTTC.

The chain joins TRBV4-2 to TRBJ2-5, with 12 bases matching TRBD2. The CDR3 has 14 residues. CDR1 is LGHNA and CDR2 is YNFKEQ in the germline V gene. Trimming took 4 bases from V and 8 from J; bases not matched to a gene: 5. CDR3 region: CASSPPTSGGTQYF. The CDR3 DNA follows: TGTGCCAGCAGCCCTCCGACTAGCGGGGGTACCCAGTACTTC.

This chain connects TRBV14 to TRBJ1-1, with unresolved D. Trimming stripped 1 base from V and 2 bases from J, with 5 bases between. The CDR3 has 13 amino acids. Germline lookup yields CDR1 SGHDN and CDR2 FVKESK. Here the CDR3 DNA reads TGTGCCAGCAGCCAAGTGCGTAACACTGAAGCTTTCTTT. It encodes CASSQVRNTEAFF.

The gene calls are TRBV5-6 and TRBJ1-5, with D perhaps TRBD1 (6 bases). The CDR3 totals 14 residues. Germline V gene sequence: CDR1 SGHDT, CDR2 YYEEEE. V dropped 4 bases and J dropped 3 bases, with 11 bases sitting between them. The CDR3 spells CASSTTGNNQPQHF. The CDR3 bases are TGTGCCAGCAGCACTACAGGGAACAATCAGCCCCAGCATTTT.

The gene calls are TRBV28 and TRBJ1-1; weak D call: TRBD1 (5 bases). Germline-derived CDR1 and CDR2 are MDHEN and SYDVKM. The CDR3 loop spans 16 amino acids. V was shortened by 3 bases and J by 1 base, with 15 bases between the two germline ends. In nucleotides, the CDR3 is TGTGCCAGCAGTTTCCGGGGGATCAAAAAGAACACTGAAGCTTTCTTT. Its protein product is CASSFRGIKKNTEAFF.

In the case of this clone: This same CDR3 is encoded by further DNA sequences in the sample. The CDR3 spells CASSEGSTGNTEAFF. CDR3 bases: TGTGCCAGCAGTGAAGGCTCGACAGGGAACACTGAAGCTTTCTTT. The chain combines TRBV6-1 with TRBJ1-1; D perhaps matches TRBD1 (6 bases). The germline V and J ends were trimmed by 1 base and 1 base, with 10 bases remaining between them. Germline V gene sequence: CDR1 MNHNS, CDR2 SASEGT. The CDR3 runs to 15 residues.